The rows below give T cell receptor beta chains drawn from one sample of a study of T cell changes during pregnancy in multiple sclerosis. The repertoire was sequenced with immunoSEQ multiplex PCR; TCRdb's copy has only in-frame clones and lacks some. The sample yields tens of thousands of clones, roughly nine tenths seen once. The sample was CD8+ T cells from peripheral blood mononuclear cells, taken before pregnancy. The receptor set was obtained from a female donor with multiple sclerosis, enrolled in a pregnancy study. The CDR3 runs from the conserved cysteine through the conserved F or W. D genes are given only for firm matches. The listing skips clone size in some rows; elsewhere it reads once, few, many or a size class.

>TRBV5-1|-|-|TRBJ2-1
TGCGCCAGCAGCTTGACCAGGGCTGAGCAGTTCTTC
CASSLTRAEQFF
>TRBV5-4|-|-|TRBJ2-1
TGTGCCAGCAGCTTTTCTCTCGGGGACAATGAGCAGTTCTTC
CASSFSLGDNEQFF
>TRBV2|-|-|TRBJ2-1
TGTGCCAGCAGTGAAAGGGGTCCGCGGCCTGCCTACAATGAGCAGTTCTTC
CASSERGPRPAYNEQFF
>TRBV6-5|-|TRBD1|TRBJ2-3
TGTGCCAGCAGACTGCCGGGACAGGGCCGAGATACGCAGTATTTT
CASRLPGQGRDTQYF
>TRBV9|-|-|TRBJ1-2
TGTGCCAGCAGCGTTATACAATCCGGGGGCTACACCTTC
CASSVIQSGGYTF
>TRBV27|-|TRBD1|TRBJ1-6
TGTGCCAGCATGGCGGGACAGGGGTATAATTCACCCCTCCACTTT
CASMAGQGYNSPLHF
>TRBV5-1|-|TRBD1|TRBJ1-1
TGCGCCAGCAGTCCGGACAGGGTGAACACTGAAGCTTTCTTT
CASSPDRVNTEAFF
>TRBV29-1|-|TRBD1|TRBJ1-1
TGCAGCGTTGAAGATGTGTTCCGGGACAGGGTGGGCACTGAAGCTTTCTTT
CSVEDVFRDRVGTEAFF
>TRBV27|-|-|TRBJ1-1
TGTGCCAGCGGACCGCGGGGTGAAGCTTTCTTT
CASGPRGEAFF
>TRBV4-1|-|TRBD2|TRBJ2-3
TGCGCCAGCAGCCAAGAAGCCAGCGGGGGAAACGAGGATACGCAGTATTTT
CASSQEASGGNEDTQYF
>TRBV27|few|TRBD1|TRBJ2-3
TGTGCCAGTTACAGGGGGGCTGGAGATACGCAGTATTTT
CASYRGAGDTQYF
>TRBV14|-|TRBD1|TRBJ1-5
TGTGCCAGCAGCCAAGGCTCCGGGACAGGTCCGGATCAGCCCCAGCATTTT
CASSQGSGTGPDQPQHF
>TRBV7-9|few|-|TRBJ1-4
TGTGCCAGCAGCCCCGCCGGGTGGAATGAAAAACTGTTTTTT
CASSPAGWNEKLFF
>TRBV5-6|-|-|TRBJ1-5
TGTGCCAGCAGCTGGGGTTCGGGGCAGCCCCAGCATTTT
CASSWGSGQPQHF
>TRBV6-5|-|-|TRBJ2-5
TGTGCCAGCAGTCCTTGGCCGCAAGAGACCCAGTACTTC
CASSPWPQETQYF
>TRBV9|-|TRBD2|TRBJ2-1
TGTGCCAGCAGCCCCCAGGGGAGCGGGGGGTCCGATGAGCAGTTCTTC
CASSPQGSGGSDEQFF
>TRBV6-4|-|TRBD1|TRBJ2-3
TGTGCCAGCAGTTACGACAGGGCCGCAGATACGCAGTATTTT
CASSYDRAADTQYF
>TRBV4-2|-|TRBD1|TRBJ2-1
TGTGCCAGCAGCCCCAACCGGGACAGGGGTGAGCAGTTCTTC
CASSPNRDRGEQFF
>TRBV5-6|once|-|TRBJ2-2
TGTGCCAGCAGCCCATTACGAGGCGGGGAGCTGTTTTTT
CASSPLRGGELFF
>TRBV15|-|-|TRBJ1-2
TGTGCCACCAGCAGAGATCTTTGGGGCCAGGGGTATGGCTACACCTTC
CATSRDLWGQGYGYTF
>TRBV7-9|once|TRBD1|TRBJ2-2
TGTGCCAGCAGCGCGGACAGGGACACCGGGGAGCTGTTTTTT
CASSADRDTGELFF
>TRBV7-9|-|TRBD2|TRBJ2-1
TGTGCCAGCAGTTTTCCCTCGGGGGGGCAGTTCTTC
CASSFPSGGQFF
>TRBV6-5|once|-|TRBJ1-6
TGTGCCAGCAGTTCCTACCCCGATTCACCCCTCCACTTT
CASSSYPDSPLHF
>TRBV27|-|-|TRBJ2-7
TGTGCCAGCAGTTTTGACAGATCCTACGAGCAGTACTTC
CASSFDRSYEQYF
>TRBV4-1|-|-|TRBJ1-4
TGCGCCAGCAGCCAATCCTCCCAGGGGTTGGATGAAAAACTGTTTTTT
CASSQSSQGLDEKLFF
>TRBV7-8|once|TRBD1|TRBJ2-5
TGTGCCAGCAGCCTCACAGGGGGGGAGACCCAGTACTTC
CASSLTGGETQYF